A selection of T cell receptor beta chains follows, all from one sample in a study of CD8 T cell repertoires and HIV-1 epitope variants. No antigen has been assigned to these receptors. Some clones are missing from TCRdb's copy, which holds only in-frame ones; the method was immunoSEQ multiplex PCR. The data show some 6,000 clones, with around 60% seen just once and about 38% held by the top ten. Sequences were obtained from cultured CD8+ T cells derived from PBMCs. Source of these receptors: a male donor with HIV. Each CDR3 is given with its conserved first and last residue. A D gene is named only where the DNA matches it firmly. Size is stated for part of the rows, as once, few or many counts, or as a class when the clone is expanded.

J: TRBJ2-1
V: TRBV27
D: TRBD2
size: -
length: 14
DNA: TGTGCCAGCAGTTTGCTAGCGGGGGGGAGTGAGCAGTTCTTC
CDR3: CASSLLAGGSEQFF

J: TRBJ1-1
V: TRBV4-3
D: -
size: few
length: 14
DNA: TGCGCCAGCAGCCAAATGACAGGTAACACTGAAGCTTTCTTT
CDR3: CASSQMTGNTEAFF

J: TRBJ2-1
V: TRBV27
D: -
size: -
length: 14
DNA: TGTGCCAGCAGTTTATCCAGGGGCGGGGGAGAGCAGTTCTTC
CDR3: CASSLSRGGGEQFF

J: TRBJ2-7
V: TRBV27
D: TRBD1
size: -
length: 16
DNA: TGTGCCAGCAGTCCCCAGACAGGGAGCAGCTCCTACGAGCAGTACTTC
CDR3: CASSPQTGSSSYEQYF

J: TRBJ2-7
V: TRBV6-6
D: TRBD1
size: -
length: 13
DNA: TGTGCCAGCAGTTACCAGGGGGTGAACGAGCAGTACTTC
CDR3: CASSYQGVNEQYF

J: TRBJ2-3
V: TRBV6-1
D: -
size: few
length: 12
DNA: TGTGCCAGCAGTGAGATTAGGGATACGCAGTATTTT
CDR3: CASSEIRDTQYF

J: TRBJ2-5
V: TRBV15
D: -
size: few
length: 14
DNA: TGTGCCACCAGCAGAGACGTAGGGGGAGAGACCCAGTACTTC
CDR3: CATSRDVGGETQYF

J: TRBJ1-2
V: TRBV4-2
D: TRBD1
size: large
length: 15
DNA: TGTGCCAGCAGCCTAGGGGACAGCGGGAGGGGTGGCTACACCTTC
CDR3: CASSLGDSGRGGYTF

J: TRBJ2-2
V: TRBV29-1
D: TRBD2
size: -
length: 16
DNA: TGCAGCCCCGAAGGACTAGCGGGGGGGCCTGCCGGGGAGCTGTTTTTT
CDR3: CSPEGLAGGPAGELFF

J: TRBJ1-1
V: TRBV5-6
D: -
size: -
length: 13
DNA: TGTGCCAGCAGCTGGGCTTTGAACACTGAAGCTTTCTTT
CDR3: CASSWALNTEAFF

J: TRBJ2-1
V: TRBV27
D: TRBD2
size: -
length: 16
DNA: TGTGCCAGCAGTTTACAATGGCTAGCGGACGGGAATGAGCAGTTCTTC
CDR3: CASSLQWLADGNEQFF

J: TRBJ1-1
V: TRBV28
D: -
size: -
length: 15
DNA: TGTGCCAGCAGTATGACTGGGCGTCGGAACACTGAAGCTTTCTTT
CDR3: CASSMTGRRNTEAFF

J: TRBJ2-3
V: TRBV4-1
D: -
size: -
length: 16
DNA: TGCGCCAGCAGCCAAGGGAGGGGGGGGTGGCCAGATACGCAGTATTTT
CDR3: CASSQGRGGWPDTQYF

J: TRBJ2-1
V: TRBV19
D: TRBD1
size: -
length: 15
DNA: TGTGCCAGTAGTATCGGGACAGGGCCTAACAATGAGCAGTTCTTC
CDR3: CASSIGTGPNNEQFF

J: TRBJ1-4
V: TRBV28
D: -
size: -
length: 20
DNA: TGTGCCAGCAGTTTATCCTTGAATGGGGGAATTACTGTCACTAATGAAAAACTGTTTTTT
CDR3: CASSLSLNGGITVTNEKLFF

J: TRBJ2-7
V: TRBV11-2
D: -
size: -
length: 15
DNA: TGTGCCAGCAGCTTAGAAGCAGGGGGGTTCTACGAGCAGTACTTC
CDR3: CASSLEAGGFYEQYF

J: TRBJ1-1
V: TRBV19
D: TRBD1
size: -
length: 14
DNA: TGTGCCAGTAGTATCGGCAGGGGGGACACTGAAGCTTTCTTT
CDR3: CASSIGRGDTEAFF

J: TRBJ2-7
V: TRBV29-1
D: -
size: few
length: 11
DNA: TGCAGCGTTCAGGGATCCTACGAGCAGTACTTC
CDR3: CSVQGSYEQYF

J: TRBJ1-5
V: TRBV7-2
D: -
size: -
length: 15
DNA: TGTGCCAGCAGCTTACGGAGTGGGGAGAATCAGCCCCAGCATTTT
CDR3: CASSLRSGENQPQHF

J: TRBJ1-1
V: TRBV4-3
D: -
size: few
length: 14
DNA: TGCGCCAGCAGCCAAGGAGGAAGGAACACTGAAGCTTTCTTT
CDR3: CASSQGGRNTEAFF

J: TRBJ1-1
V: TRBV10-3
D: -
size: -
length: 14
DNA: TGTGCCATCAGTGAGGACAGATTGAACACTGAAGCTTTCTTT
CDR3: CAISEDRLNTEAFF

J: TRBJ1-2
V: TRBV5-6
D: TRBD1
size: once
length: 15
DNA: TGTGCCAGCACCGAATTGACAGGGACACACTATGGCTACACCTTC
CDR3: CASTELTGTHYGYTF

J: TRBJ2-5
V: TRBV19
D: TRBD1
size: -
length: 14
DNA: TGTGCCAGTTCTGAGACAGGGAGAGGGGAGACCCAGTACTTC
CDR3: CASSETGRGETQYF

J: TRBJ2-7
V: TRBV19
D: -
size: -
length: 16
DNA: TGTGCCAGTAGTATAACCCTGGGCAGGGAGTCGTACGAGCAGTACTTC
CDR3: CASSITLGRESYEQYF

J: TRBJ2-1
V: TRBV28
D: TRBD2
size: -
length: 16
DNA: TGTGCCAGCAGTTCAGGAGCGGGAGGTACTTGGAATGAGCAGTTCTTC
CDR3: CASSSGAGGTWNEQFF

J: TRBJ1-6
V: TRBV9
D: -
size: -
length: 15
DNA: TGTGCCAGCAGCCCCCGGTTGGGTAATAATTCACCCCTCCACTTT
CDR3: CASSPRLGNNSPLHF

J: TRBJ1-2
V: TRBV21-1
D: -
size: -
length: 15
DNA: TGTGCCAGCAGCAAGGGGGGTTCTCGTAACTATGGCTACACCTTC
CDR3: CASSKGGSRNYGYTF

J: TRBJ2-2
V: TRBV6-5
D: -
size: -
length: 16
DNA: TGTGCCAGCAGTTACTCCGGCGGTCCGAACACCGGGGAGCTGTTTTTT
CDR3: CASSYSGGPNTGELFF

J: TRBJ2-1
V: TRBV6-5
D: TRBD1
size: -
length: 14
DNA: TGTGCCAGCAGTTCGGGACAGGGGATCAATGAGCAGTTCTTC
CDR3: CASSSGQGINEQFF

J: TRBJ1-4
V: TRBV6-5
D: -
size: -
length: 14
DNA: TGTGCCAGCAGTTCAACAGGGACTAATGAAAAACTGTTTTTT
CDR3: CASSSTGTNEKLFF

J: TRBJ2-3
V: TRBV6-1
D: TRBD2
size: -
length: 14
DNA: TGTGCCAGCAGCATGGGACTAGCGCTCAATACGCAGTATTTT
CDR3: CASSMGLALNTQYF

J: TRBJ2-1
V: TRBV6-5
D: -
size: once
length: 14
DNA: TGTGCCAGCAGTTCCCCGACTATTTACAATGAGCAGTTCTTC
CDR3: CASSSPTIYNEQFF

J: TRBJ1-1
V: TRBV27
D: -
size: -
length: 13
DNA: TGTGCCAGCAGTTTACCCGGCGGGGTCGGAGCTTTCTTT
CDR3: CASSLPGGVGAFF

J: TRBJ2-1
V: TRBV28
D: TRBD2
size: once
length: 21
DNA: TGTGCCAGCAGTTTATGGTATGCGACTAGCGGGCCCCCGCGGTTATCGATTGAGCAGTTCTTC
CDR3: CASSLWYATSGPPRLSIEQFF

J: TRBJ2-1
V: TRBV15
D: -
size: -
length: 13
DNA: TGTGCCACCAGCAGTGCAATTTCGTGGCAGCAGTTCTTC
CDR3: CATSSAISWQQFF

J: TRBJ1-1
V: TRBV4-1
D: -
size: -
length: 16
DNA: TGCGCCAGCAGCCAAGATCACGGGGGGCTTAACACTGAAGCTTTCTTT
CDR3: CASSQDHGGLNTEAFF

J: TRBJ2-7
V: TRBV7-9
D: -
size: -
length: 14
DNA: TGTGCCAGCAGCCCCGTGCAGGGTTCCTACGAGCAGTACTTC
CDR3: CASSPVQGSYEQYF

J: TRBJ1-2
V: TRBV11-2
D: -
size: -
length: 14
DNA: TGTGCCAGCAGCCCAACAGGGTCTGGCTATGGCTACACCTTC
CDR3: CASSPTGSGYGYTF

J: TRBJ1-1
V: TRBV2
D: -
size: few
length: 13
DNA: TGTGCCAGCAGTGACTGGGGGAACACTGAAGCTTTCTTT
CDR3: CASSDWGNTEAFF

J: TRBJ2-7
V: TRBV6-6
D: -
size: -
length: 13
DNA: TGTGCCAGCAGTTACTCACAGGGCTACGAGCAGTACTTC
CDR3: CASSYSQGYEQYF

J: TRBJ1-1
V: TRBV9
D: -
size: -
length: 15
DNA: TGTGCCAGCAGCCCCGGGGGACTGGCGGACACTGAAGCTTTCTTT
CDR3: CASSPGGLADTEAFF

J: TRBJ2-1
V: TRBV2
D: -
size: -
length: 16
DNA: TGTGCCAGCAGTTCCGAAGGGATATACTCCTACAATGAGCAGTTCTTC
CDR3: CASSSEGIYSYNEQFF

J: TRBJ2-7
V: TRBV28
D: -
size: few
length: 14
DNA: TGTGCCAGCAGTGCGGGGGACACCTCCTACGAGCAGTACTTC
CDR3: CASSAGDTSYEQYF

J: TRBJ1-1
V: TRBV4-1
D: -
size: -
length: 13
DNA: TGCGCCAGCAGCCAAGAGTCTAGGCTTGAAGCTTTCTTT
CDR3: CASSQESRLEAFF

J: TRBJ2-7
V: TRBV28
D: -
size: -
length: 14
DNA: TGTGCCAGCAGACCCGAGGGGGGTCGGCACGAGCAGTGCTTC
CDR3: CASRPEGGRHEQCF

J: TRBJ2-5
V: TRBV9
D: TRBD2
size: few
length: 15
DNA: TGTGCCAGCAGCGGCCGGGACTATGAGCGGCAGACCCAGTACTTC
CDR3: CASSGRDYERQTQYF

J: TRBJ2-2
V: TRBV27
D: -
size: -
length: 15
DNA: TGTGCCAGCAGTCCCGAACAGGGAAACACCGGGGAGCTGTTTTTT
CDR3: CASSPEQGNTGELFF

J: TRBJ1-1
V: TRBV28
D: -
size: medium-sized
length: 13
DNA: TGTGCCAGCAGTTTATTGGGCTCGGGGGAAGCTTTCTTT
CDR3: CASSLLGSGEAFF

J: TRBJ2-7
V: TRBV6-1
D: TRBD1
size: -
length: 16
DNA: TGTGCCAGCAGCGAAGAGGGGACAGGCGCGTCCTACGAGCAGTACTTC
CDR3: CASSEEGTGASYEQYF

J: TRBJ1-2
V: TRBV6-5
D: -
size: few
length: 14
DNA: TGTGCCAGCAGTTATACATCAGTGAACTATGGCTACACCTTC
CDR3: CASSYTSVNYGYTF

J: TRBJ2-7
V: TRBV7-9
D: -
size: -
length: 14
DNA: TGTGCCAGCAGCTTCAGTGGGAAAGACTACGAGCAGTACTTC
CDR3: CASSFSGKDYEQYF

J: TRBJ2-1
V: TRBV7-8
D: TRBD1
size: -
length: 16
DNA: TGTGCCAGCAGCTTAGCAGGAACAGGGGGCTCTGATGAGCAGTTCTTC
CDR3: CASSLAGTGGSDEQFF

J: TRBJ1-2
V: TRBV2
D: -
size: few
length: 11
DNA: TGTGCCAGCAGTTGGTGGGGTGGCTACACCTTC
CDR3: CASSWWGGYTF

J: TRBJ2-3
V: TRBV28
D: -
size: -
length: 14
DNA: TGTGCCAGCAGTTTAGCGTTTAGCACAGATACGCAGTATTTT
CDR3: CASSLAFSTDTQYF

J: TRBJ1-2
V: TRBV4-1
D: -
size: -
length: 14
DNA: TGCGCCAGCAGTCAATGGAGGCTTAACTATGGCTACACCTTC
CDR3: CASSQWRLNYGYTF